This T cell receptor beta chain was identified in a study of cytomegalovirus exposure and HLA in healthy donors. Overall study findings and caveats: In vitro checks showed that three CMV-associated chains really do target CMV antigens.

CDR3 length: 15 residues. The V gene's germline CDR1 is SGHRS and CDR2 YFSETQ. V lost 6 bases, J lost 2 bases, and 18 bases lay in between. For this clone: No antigen is known for it.

Clones were sequenced by immunoSEQ multiplex PCR, and TCRdb holds only the in-frame ones, with some missing. Among 160,000 or so clones listed, around nine tenths were seen once. The sequence was obtained from a man between 18 and 29 years old in good health and CMV-seropositive. The rearrangement uses TRBV5-1 and TRBJ2-7, with TRBD1 as a possible D gene (5 bases). The sequencing sample was made of PBMCs. The CDR3 reads CASNLGAYPTYEQYF. CDR3 nucleotides: TGCGCCAGCAATCTAGGGGCGTATCCTACCTACGAGCAGTACTTC.